The source of this T cell receptor beta chain is a study of T cells in Graves' hyperthyroidism and ophthalmopathy. Researchers amplified the TCR beta CDR3 regions from RNA transcripts. HTBI primers were employed in a first-round RT-PCR of the TCR CDR3. Each CDR3 protein is one row after TCRdb ran MiXCR on the multiplex PCR reads. This sample has 300,000 to 500,000 distinct CDR3 sequences, with 11% to 15% found just once. CDR3 length: 14 residues. Germline-derived CDR1 and CDR2 are SQVTM and ANQGSEA. Trimming removed 5 bases from V and 0 bases from J, with 11 bases in between. This clonotype was picked up many times. Fresh 10 ml peripheral blood yielded PBMCs.

V and J are TRBV29-1 and TRBJ2-1; D is unresolved. The TCR comes from a man in his forties or fifties with Graves' ophthalmopathy. Specimen: blood. The CDR3 loop is CSVSTLASYNEQFF. The CDR3 DNA follows: TGCAGCGTTAGTACGTTAGCCTCCTACAATGAGCAGTTCTTC.